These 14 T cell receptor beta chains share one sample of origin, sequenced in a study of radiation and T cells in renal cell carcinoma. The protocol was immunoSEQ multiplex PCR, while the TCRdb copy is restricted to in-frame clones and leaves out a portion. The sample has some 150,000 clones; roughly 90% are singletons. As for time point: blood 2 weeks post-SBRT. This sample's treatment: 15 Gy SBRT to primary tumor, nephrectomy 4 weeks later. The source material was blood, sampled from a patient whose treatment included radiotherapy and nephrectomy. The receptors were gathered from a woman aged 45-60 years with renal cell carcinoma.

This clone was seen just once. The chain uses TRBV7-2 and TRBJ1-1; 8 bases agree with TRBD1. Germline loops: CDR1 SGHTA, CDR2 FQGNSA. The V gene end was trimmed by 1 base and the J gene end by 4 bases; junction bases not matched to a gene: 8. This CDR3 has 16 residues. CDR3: CASSLDRTGIVTEAFF. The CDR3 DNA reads TGTGCCAGCAGCTTAGACCGGACAGGGATTGTCACTGAAGCTTTCTTT.

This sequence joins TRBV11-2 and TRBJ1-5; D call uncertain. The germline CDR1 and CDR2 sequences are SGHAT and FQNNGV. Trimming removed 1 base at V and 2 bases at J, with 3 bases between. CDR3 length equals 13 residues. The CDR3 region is CASSLVGNQPQHF. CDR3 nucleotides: TGTGCCAGCAGCTTAGTTGGCAATCAGCCCCAGCATTTT.

CDR3 in amino acids: CASSSYGLGQETQYF. CDR3 coding DNA: TGTGCCAGCAGTTCCTACGGCCTGGGGCAGGAGACCCAGTACTTC. The V call is TRBV7-2, the J call TRBJ2-5; maybe TRBD1 (5 bases). The CDR3 has 15 residues. Trimming took off 6 bases at V and 5 bases at J, with 19 bases between the two ends. Germline CDR1 is SGHTA and CDR2 is FQGNSA.

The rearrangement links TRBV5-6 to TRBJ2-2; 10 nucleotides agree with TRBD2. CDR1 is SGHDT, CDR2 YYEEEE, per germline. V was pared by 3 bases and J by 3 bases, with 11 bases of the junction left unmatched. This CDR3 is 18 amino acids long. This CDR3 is CASSSRRWLAGDTGELFF. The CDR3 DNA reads TGTGCCAGCAGCTCCCGCCGGTGGCTAGCGGGGGACACCGGGGAGCTGTTTTTT.

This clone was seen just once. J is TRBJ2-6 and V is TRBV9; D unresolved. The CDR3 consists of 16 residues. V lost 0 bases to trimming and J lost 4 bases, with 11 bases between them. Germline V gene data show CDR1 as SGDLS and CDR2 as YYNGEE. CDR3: CASSVDGRSGANVLTF. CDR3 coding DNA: TGTGCCAGCAGCGTAGATGGAAGGTCCGGGGCCAACGTCCTGACTTTC.

CDR3 DNA sequence: TGCGCCAGCAGCCAAGAACCAGCGGGGGGGAACACAGATACGCAGTATTTT. Translating it yields CASSQEPAGGNTDTQYF. The chain combines TRBV4-3 with TRBJ2-3; 10 bases are a match to TRBD2. The CDR3 spans 17 residues. Germline V lookup: CDR1 LGHNA, CDR2 YSLEER. Trimming removed 0 bases from V and 2 bases from J; junction bases left unmatched: 5.

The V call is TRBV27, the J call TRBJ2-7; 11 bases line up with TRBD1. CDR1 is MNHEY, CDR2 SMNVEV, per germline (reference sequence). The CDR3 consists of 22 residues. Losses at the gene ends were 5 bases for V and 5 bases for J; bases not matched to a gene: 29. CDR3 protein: CASSPTRLGSGQGVLSSNEQYF. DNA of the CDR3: TGTGCCAGCAGTCCCACCCGACTAGGCTCGGGACAGGGGGTATTGTCATCCAACGAGCAGTACTTC.

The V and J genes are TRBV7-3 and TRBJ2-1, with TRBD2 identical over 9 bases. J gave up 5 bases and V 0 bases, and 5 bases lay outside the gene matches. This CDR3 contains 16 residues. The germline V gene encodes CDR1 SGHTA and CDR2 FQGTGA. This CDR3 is CASSLTGSSGNNEQFF. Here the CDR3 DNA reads TGTGCCAGCAGCTTAACTGGGTCTAGCGGGAACAATGAGCAGTTCTTC.

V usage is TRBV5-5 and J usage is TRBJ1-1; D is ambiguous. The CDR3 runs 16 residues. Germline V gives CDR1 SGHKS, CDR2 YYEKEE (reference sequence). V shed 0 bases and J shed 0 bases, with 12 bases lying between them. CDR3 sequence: CASSLDPARLNTEAFF. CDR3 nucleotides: TGTGCCAGCAGCTTGGACCCGGCGAGACTGAACACTGAAGCTTTCTTT.

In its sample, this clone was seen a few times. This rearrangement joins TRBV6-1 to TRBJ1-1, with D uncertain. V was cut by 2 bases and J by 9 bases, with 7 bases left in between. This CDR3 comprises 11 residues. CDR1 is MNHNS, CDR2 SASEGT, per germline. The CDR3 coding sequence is TGTGCCAGCAGTGAAATAGATCAAGCTTTCTTT. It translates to CASSEIDQAFF.

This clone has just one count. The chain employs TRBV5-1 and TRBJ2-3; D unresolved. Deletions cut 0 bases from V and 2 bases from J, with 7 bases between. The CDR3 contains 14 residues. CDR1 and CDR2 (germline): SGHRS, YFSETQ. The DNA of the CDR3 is TGCGCCAGCAGCTTGGAGACGGTCACAGATACGCAGTATTTT. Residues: CASSLETVTDTQYF.

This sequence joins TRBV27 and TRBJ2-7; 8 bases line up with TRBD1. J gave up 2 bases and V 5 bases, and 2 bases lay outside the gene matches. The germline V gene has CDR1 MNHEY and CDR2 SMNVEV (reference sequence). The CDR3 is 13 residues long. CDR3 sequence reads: CASSPGQAYEQYF. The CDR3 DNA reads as TGTGCCAGCAGTCCGGGACAGGCCTACGAGCAGTACTTC.

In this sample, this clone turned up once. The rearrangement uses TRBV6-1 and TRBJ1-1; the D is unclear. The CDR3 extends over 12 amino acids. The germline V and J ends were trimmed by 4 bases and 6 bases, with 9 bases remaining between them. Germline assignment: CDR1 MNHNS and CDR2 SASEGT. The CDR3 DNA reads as TGTGCCAGCAGTGCCAGGAAATCTGAAGCTTTCTTT. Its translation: CASSARKSEAFF.

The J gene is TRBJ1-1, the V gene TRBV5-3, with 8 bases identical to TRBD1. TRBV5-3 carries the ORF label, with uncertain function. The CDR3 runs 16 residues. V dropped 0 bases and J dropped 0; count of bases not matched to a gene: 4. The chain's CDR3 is CARSLGPGQVNTEAFF. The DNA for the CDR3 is TGTGCCAGAAGCTTGGGCCCGGGACAGGTGAACACTGAAGCTTTCTTT.